This is a list of T cell receptor beta chains from one sample in a study of blood T cell repertoires in COVID-19. Assay used: immunoSEQ multiplex PCR; TCRdb lists only in-frame clones, some missing. This table has some 350,000 clones, approximately 91% appearing once. Material: peripheral blood. These receptors were obtained from a woman between 65 and 79 years old with COVID-19, enrolled during active disease. CDR3s include the opening cysteine and the closing phenylalanine or tryptophan. A D gene is named only where the DNA matches it firmly. Clone size, where shown, is once, few, many, or a class for clones that have expanded.

V	size	J	D	CDR3	DNA
TRBV6-4	-	TRBJ1-2	TRBD1	CASRPDRNYGYTF	TGTGCCAGCAGACCGGACAGGAACTATGGCTACACCTTC
TRBV7-9	few	TRBJ1-1	TRBD1	CASSPLAGGAFF	TGTGCCAGCAGCCCCCTAGCAGGGGGAGCTTTCTTT
TRBV19	-	TRBJ2-1	-	CASSITGNTYNEQFF	TGTGCCAGTAGTATTACAGGGAATACCTACAATGAGCAGTTCTTC
TRBV21-1	-	TRBJ1-3	-	CASSKKNSGGNTIYF	TGTGCCAGCAGCAAAAAGAACAGCGGGGGAAACACCATATATTTT
TRBV24-1	-	TRBJ2-3	TRBD2	CACGGGLSTDTQYF	TGTGCCTGCGGGGGGGGATTGAGCACAGATACGCAGTATTTT
TRBV2	once	TRBJ2-3	-	CARSTGTDTQYF	TGTGCCAGATCTACAGGGACGGATACGCAGTATTTT
TRBV28	-	TRBJ1-5	TRBD1	CASSRTGRSNQPQHF	TGTGCCAGCAGCCGGACAGGGAGGAGCAATCAGCCCCAGCATTTT
TRBV5-1	-	TRBJ1-3	TRBD1	CASSHGGGSFSGNTIYF	TGCGCCAGCAGCCACGGAGGGGGCTCCTTCTCTGGAAACACCATATATTTT
TRBV28	-	TRBJ1-4	-	CASSLFFQEPTNEKLFF	TGTGCCAGCAGTTTATTTTTTCAGGAACCAACTAATGAAAAACTGTTTTTT
TRBV9	-	TRBJ1-6	TRBD1	CASSARQGGNSPLHF	TGTGCCAGCAGCGCCCGACAGGGTGGCAATTCACCCCTCCACTTT
TRBV27	-	TRBJ2-1	TRBD1	CASSPTGGRHNEQFF	TGTGCCAGCAGCCCCACAGGGGGCAGGCACAATGAGCAGTTCTTC
TRBV2	-	TRBJ1-5	-	CASREFREQPQHF	TGTGCCAGCAGAGAGTTCCGGGAGCAGCCCCAGCATTTT
TRBV12-5	-	TRBJ1-6	TRBD1	CASGLGQGADSPLHF	TGTGCTAGTGGCCTGGGACAGGGGGCGGATTCACCCCTCCACTTT
TRBV5-1	-	TRBJ2-7	TRBD2	CASSALAGGDEQYF	TGCGCCAGCAGTGCGCTAGCGGGGGGGGACGAGCAGTACTTC
TRBV5-1	-	TRBJ2-1	-	CASSLGFPSDDMQFF	TGCGCCAGCAGCTTGGGGTTCCCTAGCGATGATATGCAGTTCTTC
TRBV29-1	-	TRBJ1-2	TRBD1	CSVDRGADGYTF	TGCAGCGTCGACAGGGGGGCGGATGGCTACACCTTC
TRBV18	-	TRBJ1-2	-	CASSPVGHSGYTF	TGTGCCAGCTCACCAGTGGGACACTCGGGCTACACCTTC
TRBV6-5	-	TRBJ1-3	-	CASSPGTLGNTIYF	TGTGCCAGCAGTCCCGGGACACTAGGAAACACCATATATTTT
TRBV7-2	-	TRBJ2-7	TRBD1	CASSPGGQGAEQYF	TGTGCCAGCAGCCCAGGGGGTCAGGGGGCCGAGCAGTACTTC
TRBV6-5	-	TRBJ2-1	-	CASRDLSYNEQFF	TGTGCCAGCAGGGACTTATCCTACAATGAGCAGTTCTTC
TRBV11-2	once	TRBJ1-2	TRBD1	CASSLTTGPNYGYTF	TGTGCCAGCAGCTTGACGACAGGGCCCAACTATGGCTACACCTTC
TRBV30	once	TRBJ1-6	TRBD1	CAGQGRSYNSPLHF	TGTGCCGGACAGGGGAGGTCCTATAATTCACCCCTCCACTTT
TRBV10-2	-	TRBJ1-2	-	CASSELNYGYTF	TGCGCCAGCAGTGAACTTAACTATGGCTACACCTTC
TRBV2	-	TRBJ2-3	TRBD2	CASRRGGGVTDTQYF	TGTGCCAGCAGGCGAGGCGGGGGGGTCACAGATACGCAGTATTTT
TRBV7-2	-	TRBJ2-3	-	CASSLAGGARDTQYF	TGTGCCAGCAGCTTAGCGGGGGGGGCACGGGATACGCAGTATTTT
TRBV9	once	TRBJ2-2	-	CASTRSPGELFF	TGTGCCAGCACCCGGTCGCCCGGGGAGCTGTTTTTT
TRBV6-1	once	TRBJ1-5	TRBD1	CASSEDRQGGNQPQHF	TGTGCCAGCAGTGAAGATCGACAGGGTGGCAATCAGCCCCAGCATTTT
TRBV5-1	-	TRBJ1-1	TRBD1	CASSLEQGENKAFF	TGCGCCAGCAGCTTGGAACAGGGGGAAAACAAAGCTTTCTTT
TRBV7-8	-	TRBJ2-5	TRBD2	CASSFGLAGGPGETQYF	TGTGCCAGCAGCTTTGGTCTAGCGGGGGGGCCAGGAGAGACCCAGTACTTC
TRBV4-2	-	TRBJ2-6	-	CASSQDAGDSGANVLTF	TGTGCCAGCAGCCAAGATGCCGGAGACTCTGGGGCCAACGTCCTGACTTTC
TRBV29-1	-	TRBJ1-2	TRBD1	CSVVTGEGSGTF	TGCAGCGTTGTGACAGGGGAAGGTTCGGGGACCTTC
TRBV28	-	TRBJ1-1	TRBD1	CASTSTGGATEAFF	TGTGCCAGCACCTCGACAGGGGGCGCGACTGAAGCTTTCTTT
TRBV28	-	TRBJ1-1	-	CASSLYGGIGYEAFF	TGTGCCAGCAGTTTATACGGGGGGATAGGGTATGAAGCTTTCTTT
TRBV12-3/TRBV12-4	-	TRBJ2-7	TRBD1	CASATGDLYEQYF	TGTGCCAGCGCAACAGGGGACCTCTACGAGCAGTACTTC
TRBV24-1	-	TRBJ2-3	-	CATSRVSTDTQYF	TGTGCCACCAGCAGGGTTAGCACAGATACGCAGTATTTT
TRBV19	-	TRBJ1-5	TRBD1	CASRRGGGGEQPQHF	TGTGCCAGTCGCCGGGGGGGAGGGGGCGAGCAGCCCCAGCATTTT
TRBV2	-	TRBJ1-1	-	CASRGEVNTEAFF	TGTGCCAGCAGGGGAGAAGTGAACACTGAAGCTTTCTTT
TRBV10-3	-	TRBJ1-3	-	CAISGEVNGNTIYF	TGTGCCATCAGTGGGGAGGTCAATGGAAACACCATATATTTT
TRBV19	-	TRBJ1-4	TRBD1	CASSTLGQGGEKLFF	TGTGCCAGTAGTACCCTCGGACAGGGCGGAGAAAAACTGTTTTTT
TRBV30	-	TRBJ2-2	TRBD1	CAWRDRGTGELFF	TGTGCCTGGAGGGACAGGGGTACCGGGGAGCTGTTTTTT
TRBV9	many	TRBJ1-5	-	CASSVDGEEGQPQHF	TGTGCCAGCAGCGTAGACGGGGAGGAGGGTCAGCCCCAGCATTTT
TRBV2	-	TRBJ1-2	-	CASTWAGGGANYGYTF	TGTGCCAGCACCTGGGCCGGGGGAGGAGCTAACTATGGCTACACCTTC
TRBV6-5	-	TRBJ2-2	-	CASSYGGGGQTGELFF	TGTGCCAGCAGTTACGGCGGCGGGGGCCAGACCGGGGAGCTGTTTTTT
TRBV24-1	-	TRBJ1-1	-	CATSDRNTEAFF	TGTGCCACCAGTGATCGGAACACTGAAGCTTTCTTT
TRBV7-9	-	TRBJ1-2	TRBD1	CASSSVLAGGYYGYTF	TGTGCCAGCAGCTCTGTGCTGGCAGGGGGCTACTATGGCTACACCTTC
TRBV2	few	TRBJ1-5	TRBD1	CASSDDRANQPQHF	TGTGCCAGCAGTGATGACAGGGCCAATCAGCCCCAGCATTTT
TRBV24-1	-	TRBJ2-1	-	CATSRGSYNEQFF	TGTGCCACCAGCAGGGGTTCCTACAATGAGCAGTTCTTC
TRBV10-1	-	TRBJ2-3	TRBD2	CASSGTSGGSDTQYF	TGCGCCAGCAGCGGCACTAGCGGGGGCTCAGATACGCAGTATTTT
TRBV7-6	-	TRBJ1-1	-	CASRIPSRTELMNTEAFF	TGTGCCAGCAGAATCCCCAGCCGGACAGAACTAATGAACACTGAAGCTTTCTTT
TRBV9	-	TRBJ2-7	-	CASSVGWQSYEQYF	TGTGCCAGCAGCGTAGGATGGCAGTCCTACGAGCAGTACTTC
TRBV24-1	once	TRBJ2-1	TRBD2	CATSSAGGIGYEQFF	TGTGCCACCAGTTCAGCGGGGGGTATAGGCTATGAGCAGTTCTTC
TRBV4-3	-	TRBJ2-5	TRBD1	CASSQDLMGQGAQETQYF	TGCGCCAGCAGCCAAGATTTGATGGGACAGGGGGCCCAAGAGACCCAGTACTTC
TRBV24-1	-	TRBJ2-5	-	CATSEPAQGSETQYF	TGTGCCACCAGTGAACCTGCGCAGGGGTCGGAGACCCAGTACTTC
TRBV7-2	-	TRBJ2-5	-	CASSSIRTQYF	TGTGCCAGCAGCTCTATCCGGACCCAGTACTTC
TRBV7-9	few	TRBJ2-7	-	CASSLGQVSYEQYF	TGTGCCAGCAGCTTAGGGCAAGTCTCCTACGAGCAGTACTTC
TRBV28	-	TRBJ1-6	TRBD1	CASRPTGTYNSPLHF	TGTGCCAGCAGGCCGACAGGGACCTATAATTCACCCCTCCACTTT
TRBV29-1	-	TRBJ1-1	-	CSVKGLNTEAFF	TGCAGCGTCAAGGGGTTGAACACTGAAGCTTTCTTT
TRBV19	-	TRBJ1-1	-	CASSIRGTEAFF	TGTGCCAGTAGTATCAGGGGAACTGAAGCTTTCTTT
TRBV10-1	-	TRBJ1-1	-	CASSDKRRNGNTEAFF	TGCGCCAGCAGTGATAAACGCAGGAATGGTAACACTGAAGCTTTCTTT